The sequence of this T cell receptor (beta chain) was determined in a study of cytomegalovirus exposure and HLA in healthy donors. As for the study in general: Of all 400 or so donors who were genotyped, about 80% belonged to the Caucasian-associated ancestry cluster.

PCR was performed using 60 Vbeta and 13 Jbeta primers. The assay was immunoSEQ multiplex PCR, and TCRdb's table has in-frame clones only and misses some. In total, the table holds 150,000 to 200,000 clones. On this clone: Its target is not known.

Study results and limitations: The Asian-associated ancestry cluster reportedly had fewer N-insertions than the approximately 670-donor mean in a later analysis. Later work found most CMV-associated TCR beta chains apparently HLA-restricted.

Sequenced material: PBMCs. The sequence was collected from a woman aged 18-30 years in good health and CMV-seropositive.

CDR3 nucleotide sequence: TGTGCCAGCAGCCGCCCGCCGGGGCTAGCGGGAGAATATGAGCAGTTCTTC. Translation gives CASSRPPGLAGEYEQFF. The chain combines TRBV4-2 with TRBJ2-1, with 10 bases aligning to TRBD2. V lost 4 bases, J lost 8 bases, and 14 bases stayed unmatched. Germline V gives CDR1 LGHNA, CDR2 YNFKEQ. The CDR3 sequence is 17 residues long.